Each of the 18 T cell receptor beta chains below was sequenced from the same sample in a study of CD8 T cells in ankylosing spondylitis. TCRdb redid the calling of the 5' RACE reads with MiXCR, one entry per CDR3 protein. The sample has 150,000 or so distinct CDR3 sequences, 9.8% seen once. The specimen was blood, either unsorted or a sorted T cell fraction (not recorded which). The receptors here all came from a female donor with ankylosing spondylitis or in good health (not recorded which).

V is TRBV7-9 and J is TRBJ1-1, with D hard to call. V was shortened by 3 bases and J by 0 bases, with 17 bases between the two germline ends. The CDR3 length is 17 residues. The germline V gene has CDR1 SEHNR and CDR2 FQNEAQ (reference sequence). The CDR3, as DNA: TGTGCCAGCAGCTTTTTAGGTCCCCGGCTTTTGAACACTGAAGCTTTCTTT. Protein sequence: CASSFLGPRLLNTEAFF.

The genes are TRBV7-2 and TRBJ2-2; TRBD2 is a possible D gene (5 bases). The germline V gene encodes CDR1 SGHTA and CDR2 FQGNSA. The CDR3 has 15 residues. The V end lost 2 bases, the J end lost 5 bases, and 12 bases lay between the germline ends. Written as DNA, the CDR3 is TGTGCCAGCAGCTTAATCGCTAGCAGGACCGGGGAGCTGTTTTTT. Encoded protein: CASSLIASRTGELFF.

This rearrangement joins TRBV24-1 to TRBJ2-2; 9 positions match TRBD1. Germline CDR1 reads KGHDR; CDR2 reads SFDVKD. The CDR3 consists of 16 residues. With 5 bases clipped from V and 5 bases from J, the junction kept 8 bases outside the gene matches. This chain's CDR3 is CATSAPGQGLTGELFF. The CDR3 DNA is TGTGCCACCAGTGCACCGGGACAGGGTCTTACCGGGGAGCTGTTTTTT.

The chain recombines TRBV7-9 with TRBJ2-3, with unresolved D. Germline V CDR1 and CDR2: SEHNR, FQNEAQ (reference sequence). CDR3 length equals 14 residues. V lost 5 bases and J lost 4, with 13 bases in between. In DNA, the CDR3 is TGTGCCAGCAGCCAGTTGAAAGGGCCAGATACGCAGTATTTT. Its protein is CASSQLKGPDTQYF.

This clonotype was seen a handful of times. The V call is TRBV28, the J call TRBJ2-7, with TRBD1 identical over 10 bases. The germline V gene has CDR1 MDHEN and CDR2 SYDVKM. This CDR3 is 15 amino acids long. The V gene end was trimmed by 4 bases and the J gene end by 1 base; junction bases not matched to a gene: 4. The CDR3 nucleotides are TGTGCCAGCAGTTCTGGGACAGGGGCTTCCTACGAGCAGTACTTC. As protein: CASSSGTGASYEQYF.

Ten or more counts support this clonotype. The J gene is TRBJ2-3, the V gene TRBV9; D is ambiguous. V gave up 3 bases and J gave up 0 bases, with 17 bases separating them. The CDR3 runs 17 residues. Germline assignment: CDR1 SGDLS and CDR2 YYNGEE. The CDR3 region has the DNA TGTGCCAGCAGCGACCCAACCGGTGATAGGAGCACAGATACGCAGTATTTT. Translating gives CASSDPTGDRSTDTQYF.

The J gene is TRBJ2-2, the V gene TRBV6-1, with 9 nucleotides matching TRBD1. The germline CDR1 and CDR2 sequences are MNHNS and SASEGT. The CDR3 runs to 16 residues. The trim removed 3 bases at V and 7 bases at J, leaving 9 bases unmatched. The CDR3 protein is CASSEVGTGFDGELFF. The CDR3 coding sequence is TGTGCCAGCAGTGAGGTCGGGACAGGGTTCGACGGGGAGCTGTTTTTT.

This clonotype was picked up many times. CDR3 loop: CASSPFGSGTFYEQYF. Here the CDR3 DNA reads TGTGCCAGCTCACCGTTTGGGTCCGGGACTTTTTACGAGCAGTACTTC. The chain joins TRBV18 to TRBJ2-7, with D perhaps matching TRBD2 (6 bases). Germline values: CDR1 KGHSH, CDR2 LQKENI. The CDR3 consists of 16 residues. The V end lost 3 bases, the J end lost 4 bases, and 19 bases lay between the germline ends.

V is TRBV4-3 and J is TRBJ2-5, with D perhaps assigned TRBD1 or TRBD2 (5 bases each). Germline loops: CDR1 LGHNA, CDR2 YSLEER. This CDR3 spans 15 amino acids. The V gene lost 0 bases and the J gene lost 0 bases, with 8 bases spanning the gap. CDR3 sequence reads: CASSQDLGDQETQYF. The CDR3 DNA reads TGCGCCAGCAGCCAAGATTTGGGGGACCAAGAGACCCAGTACTTC.

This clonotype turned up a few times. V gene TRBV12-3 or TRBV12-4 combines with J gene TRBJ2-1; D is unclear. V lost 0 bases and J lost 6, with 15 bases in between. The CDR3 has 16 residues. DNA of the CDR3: TGTGCCAGCAGTTTAGCAGGTCGAGTTCCCGTCAATGAGCAGTTCTTC. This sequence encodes CASSLAGRVPVNEQFF.

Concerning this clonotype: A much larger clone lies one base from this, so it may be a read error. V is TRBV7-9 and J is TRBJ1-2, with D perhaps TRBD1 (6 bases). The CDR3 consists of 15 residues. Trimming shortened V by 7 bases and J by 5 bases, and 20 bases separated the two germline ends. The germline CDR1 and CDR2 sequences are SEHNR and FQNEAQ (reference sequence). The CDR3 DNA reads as TGTGCCAGCATCTCATTGGGAGGGACACGATATGGCTACACCTTC. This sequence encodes CASISLGGTRYGYTF.

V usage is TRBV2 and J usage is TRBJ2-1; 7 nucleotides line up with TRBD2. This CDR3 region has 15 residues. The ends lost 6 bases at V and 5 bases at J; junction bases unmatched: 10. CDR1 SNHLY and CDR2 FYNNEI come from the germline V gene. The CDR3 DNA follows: TGTGCCAGCAGAGGCGGGAGTGGGTGGGACAATGAGCAGTTCTTC. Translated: CASRGGSGWDNEQFF.

This chain's CDR3 is CASRLGLNTEAFF. The CDR3 DNA reads TGTGCCAGTAGGCTGGGGCTCAACACTGAAGCTTTCTTT. V gene TRBV19 combines with J gene TRBJ1-1; tentatively, D is TRBD1 (5 bases). Deletions cut 6 bases from V and 2 bases from J, with 10 bases between. Germline CDR1 LNHDA, CDR2 SQIVND (reference sequence). The CDR3 has 13 residues.

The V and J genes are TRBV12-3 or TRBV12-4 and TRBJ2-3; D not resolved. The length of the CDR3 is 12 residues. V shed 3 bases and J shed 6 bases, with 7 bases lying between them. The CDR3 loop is CASSFGWDTQYF. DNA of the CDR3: TGTGCCAGCAGTTTCGGGTGGGATACGCAGTATTTT.

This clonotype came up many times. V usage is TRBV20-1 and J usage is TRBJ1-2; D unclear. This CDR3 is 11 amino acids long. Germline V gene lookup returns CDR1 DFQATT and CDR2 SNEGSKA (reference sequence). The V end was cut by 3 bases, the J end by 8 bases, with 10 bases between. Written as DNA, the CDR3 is TGCAGTGCTAGCGTGGCGAGGGGCTACACCTTC. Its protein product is CSASVARGYTF.

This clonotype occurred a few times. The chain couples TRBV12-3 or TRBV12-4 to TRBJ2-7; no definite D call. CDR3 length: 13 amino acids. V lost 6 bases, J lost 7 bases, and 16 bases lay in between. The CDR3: CASSLGKAWEQYF. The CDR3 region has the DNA TGTGCCAGCAGCTTGGGGAAGGCTTGGGAGCAGTACTTC.

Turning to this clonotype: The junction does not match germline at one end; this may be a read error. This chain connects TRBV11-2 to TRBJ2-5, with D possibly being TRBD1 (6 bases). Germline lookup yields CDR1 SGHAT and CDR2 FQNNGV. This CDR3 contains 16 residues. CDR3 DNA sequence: TGTGCCAGCAGCTTAACGCACAGGGCCTTCCAAGAGATCCAGTACTTC. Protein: CASSLTHRAFQEIQYF.

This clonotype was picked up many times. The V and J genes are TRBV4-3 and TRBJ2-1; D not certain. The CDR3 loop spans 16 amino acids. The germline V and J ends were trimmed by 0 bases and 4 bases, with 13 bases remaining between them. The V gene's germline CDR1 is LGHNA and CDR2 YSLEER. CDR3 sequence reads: CASSQDRAEEYNEQFF. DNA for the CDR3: TGCGCCAGCAGCCAAGACCGGGCAGAGGAGTACAATGAGCAGTTCTTC.